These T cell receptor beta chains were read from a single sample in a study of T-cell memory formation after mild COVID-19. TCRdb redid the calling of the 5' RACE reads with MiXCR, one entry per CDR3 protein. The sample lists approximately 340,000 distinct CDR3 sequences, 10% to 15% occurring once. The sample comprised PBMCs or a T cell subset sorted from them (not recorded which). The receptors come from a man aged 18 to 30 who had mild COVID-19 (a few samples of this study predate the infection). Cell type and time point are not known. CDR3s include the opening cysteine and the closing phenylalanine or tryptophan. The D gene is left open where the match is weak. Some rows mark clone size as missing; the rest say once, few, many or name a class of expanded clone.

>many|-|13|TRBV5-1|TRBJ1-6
TGCGCCAGCAGCTTGTCAGATAATTCACCCCTCCACTTT
CASSLSDNSPLHF
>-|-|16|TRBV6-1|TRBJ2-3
TGTGCCAGCAGTGCGAGCAGAACTAGGCGCACAGATACGCAGTATTTT
CASSASRTRRTDTQYF
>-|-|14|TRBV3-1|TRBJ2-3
TGTGCCAGCAGCCGGACTCTACAAGATTATACGCAGTATTTT
CASSRTLQDYTQYF
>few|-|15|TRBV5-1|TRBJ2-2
TGCGCCAGCAGCCCCCCGTTGGGCGGCACCGGGGAGCTGTTTTTT
CASSPPLGGTGELFF
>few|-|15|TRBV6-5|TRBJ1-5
TGTGCCAGCAGTTACTCTGGGGATAGCAATCAGCCCCAGCATTTT
CASSYSGDSNQPQHF
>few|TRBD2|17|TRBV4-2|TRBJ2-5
TGTGCCAGCAGCCAAGATCCCCCCAGCGGGGGGGTGGAGACCCAGTACTTC
CASSQDPPSGGVETQYF
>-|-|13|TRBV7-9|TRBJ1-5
TGTGCCAGCAGCCGCAGTAGCAATCAGCCCCAGCATTTT
CASSRSSNQPQHF
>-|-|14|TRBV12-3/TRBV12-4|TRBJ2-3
TGTGCCAGCAGTCCTACCTCTCGCACAGATACGCAGTATTTT
CASSPTSRTDTQYF
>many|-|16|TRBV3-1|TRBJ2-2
TGTGCCAGCAGCCAAGTGCGGGGAACGAACACCGGGGAGCTGTTTTTT
CASSQVRGTNTGELFF
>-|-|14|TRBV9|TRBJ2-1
TGTGCCAGCAGTAAGGAGAGCTCCTACAATGAGCAGTTCTTC
CASSKESSYNEQFF